This TCR beta chain was sequenced during a study of radiation and T cells in renal cell carcinoma. Study findings and constraints: In nephrectomy-only tumors, top 100 clonotypes averaged approximately 40%, versus around 54% irradiated. Dominant CDR3 motifs were more common in irradiated tumors than controls. No pretreatment tumor biopsies were available for baseline clonotypes.

Looked up from germline, CDR1 is MNHNS and CDR2 is SASEGT. Between the trimmed V and J ends, which lost 0 bases and 5 bases, there was a span of 10 bases. This CDR3 comprises 14 residues. Turning to this clone: Its target is unknown.

Data came from immunoSEQ multiplex PCR; TCRdb stores just in-frame clones and leaves some out. Here the sample spans 15,000 to 20,000 clones, roughly 45% being singletons. Sample treatment: 15 Gy SBRT to primary tumor, nephrectomy 4 weeks later. Nephrectomy followed 15 Gy stereotactic body radiation by 4 weeks. This sequence joins TRBV6-1 and TRBJ1-2, with D possibly matching TRBD1 (5 bases). Sequences were derived from tumor tissue, sampled from a patient whose treatment included radiotherapy and nephrectomy. The TCR originated in a woman in her sixties or seventies with renal cell carcinoma. The CDR3 reads CASSEAGTEYGYTF. For the CDR3, the DNA is TGTGCCAGCAGTGAAGCGGGGACCGAGTATGGCTACACCTTC.